This T cell receptor beta chain was captured in a study of human T cells and chemical hapten exposure. In TCRdb, the RACE reads were re-called with MiXCR into one record per CDR3 protein. This table has some 350,000 distinct CDR3 sequences, around 7% appearing once. Points from the study as a whole: The number of TCRs above 1 in 1000 frequency did not change after DPC sensitization.

In regard to this clonotype: The target antigen is unknown.

V was clipped by 0 bases and J by 1 base, with 9 bases between them. This CDR3 is 15 amino acids long. CDR1 is MNHNY and CDR2 is SVGAGI in the germline V gene (reference sequence). Time point in this sample: patch test 1, 2 weeks after DPC sensitization. As to treatment: therapeutic diphenylcyclopropenone sensitization with weekly scalp DPC. The J gene is TRBJ1-1, the V gene TRBV6-6, with D unresolved. Sequenced here: whole blood, sampled in connection with sensitization to the hapten diphenylcyclopropenone (DPC). This clonotype was sampled from a woman between 18 and 29 years old with alopecia areata. Some clones in this sample may be carry-over from other donors' samples. In nucleotides, the CDR3 is TGTGCCAGCAGTTACTCCCCCGCAACGAACACTGAAGCTTTCTTT. Translation gives CASSYSPATNTEAFF.